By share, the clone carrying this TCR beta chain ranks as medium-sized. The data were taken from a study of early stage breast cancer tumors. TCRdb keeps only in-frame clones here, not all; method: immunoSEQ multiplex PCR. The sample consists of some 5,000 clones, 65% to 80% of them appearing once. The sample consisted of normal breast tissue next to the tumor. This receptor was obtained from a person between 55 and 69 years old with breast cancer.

The CDR3 here is CASREDPGTGMDEQYF. CDR3 sequence (DNA): TGTGCCAGCAGAGAGGATCCCGGGACAGGGATGGACGAGCAGTACTTC. This chain links TRBV2 with TRBJ2-7, with 9 bases aligning to TRBD1. CDR1 is SNHLY, CDR2 FYNNEI, per germline. Trimming removed 6 bases from V and 5 bases from J; junction bases left unmatched: 14. This CDR3 contains 16 residues.